This TCR beta chain was found in a study of cytomegalovirus exposure and HLA in healthy donors. Assay: immunoSEQ multiplex PCR; the TCRdb copy retains only in-frame clones and omits some. The sample has a few hundred thousand clones, around nine tenths seen once; the top ten hold roughly 1%. Only one count was recorded for this clone. Antigen unknown. V gave up 6 bases and J gave up 1 base, with 16 bases separating them. This CDR3 is built from 15 residues. Germline CDR1 reads SGHDT; CDR2 reads YYEEEE. General study findings and limits: Among TCR beta chains, those listed as cytomegalovirus-associated numbered 164.

This clonotype was sampled from a woman between 18 and 29 years old in good health and CMV-seronegative. The chain couples TRBV5-6 to TRBJ2-5, with D perhaps matching TRBD2 (6 bases). The specimen was PBMCs. The CDR3 here is CASIPPWRVQETQYF. CDR3 nucleotide sequence: TGTGCCAGCATCCCCCCGTGGAGGGTCCAAGAGACCCAGTACTTC.